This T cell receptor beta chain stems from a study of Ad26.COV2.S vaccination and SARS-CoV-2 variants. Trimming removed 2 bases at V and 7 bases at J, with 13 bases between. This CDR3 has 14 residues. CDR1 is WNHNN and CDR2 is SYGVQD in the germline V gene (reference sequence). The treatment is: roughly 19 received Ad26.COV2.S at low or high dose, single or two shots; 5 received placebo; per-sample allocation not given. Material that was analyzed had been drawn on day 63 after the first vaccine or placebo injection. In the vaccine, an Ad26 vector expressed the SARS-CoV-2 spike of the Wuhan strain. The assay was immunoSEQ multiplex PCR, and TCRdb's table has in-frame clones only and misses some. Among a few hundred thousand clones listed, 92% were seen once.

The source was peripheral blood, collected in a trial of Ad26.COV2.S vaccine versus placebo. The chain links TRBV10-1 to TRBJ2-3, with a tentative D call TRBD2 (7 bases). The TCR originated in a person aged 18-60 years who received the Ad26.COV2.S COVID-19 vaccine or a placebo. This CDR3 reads CASSERGAGNTQYF. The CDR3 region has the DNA TGCGCCAGCAGTGAGCGGGGGGCCGGGAATACGCAGTATTTT.